A selection of T cell receptor beta chains follows, all from one sample in a study of Graves' ophthalmopathy and Graves' hyperthyroidism. TCRdb ran MiXCR on the multiplex PCR reads and lists one entry per CDR3 protein. The sample holds about 600,000 distinct CDR3 sequences, 39% seen once. The sample was peripheral blood or thyroid tissue (not recorded which). The receptors originated from an adult man with Graves' hyperthyroidism. Both conserved end residues are part of each CDR3.

>TRBV28|TRBJ2-7
CASSHDMIEQYF
>TRBV20-1|TRBJ2-3
CSAKEQSTDTQYF
>TRBV12-3/TRBV12-4|TRBJ2-7
CASRGTGAYEQYF
>TRBV7-9|TRBJ2-5
CASSLGGNVPETQYF
>TRBV11-1|TRBJ2-2
CASSSPFGQGGTGELFF
>TRBV2|TRBJ2-1
CASSERGYNEQFF
>TRBV5-1|TRBJ2-3
CASSRDRADTQYF
>TRBV7-9|TRBJ2-5
CASSLVSEGTQYF
>TRBV6-6|TRBJ1-6
CASRPPDRVHSPLHF
>TRBV20-1|TRBJ1-5
CSARDLAGHQPQHF
>TRBV27|TRBJ1-1
CASLGQASTEAFF
>TRBV5-8|TRBJ1-1
CASSSTQQGAQAFF
>TRBV20-1|TRBJ2-7
CSASKAALFSEQYF
>TRBV2|TRBJ2-3
CASSVARGGSTDTQYF
>TRBV29-1|TRBJ1-1
CSCGDTEAFF
>TRBV10-3|TRBJ2-1
CAISERLEDNEQFF
>TRBV25-1|TRBJ2-3
CASSAPGLRPSTDTQYF